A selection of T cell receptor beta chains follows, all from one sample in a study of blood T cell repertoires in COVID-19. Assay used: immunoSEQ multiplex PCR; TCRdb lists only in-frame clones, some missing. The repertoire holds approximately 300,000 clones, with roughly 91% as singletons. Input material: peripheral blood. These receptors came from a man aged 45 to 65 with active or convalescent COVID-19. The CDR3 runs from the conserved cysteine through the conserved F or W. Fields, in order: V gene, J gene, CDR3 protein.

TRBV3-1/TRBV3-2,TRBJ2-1,CASSQFSREFKDEQFF
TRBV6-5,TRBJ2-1,CASIWAVTASGEQFF
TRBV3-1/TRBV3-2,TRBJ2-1,CASSQLSLAGVGGEQFF
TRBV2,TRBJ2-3,CASRWEATDTQYF
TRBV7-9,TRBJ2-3,CATSRGTGITDTQYF
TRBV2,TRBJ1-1,CASTGFALTTEAFF
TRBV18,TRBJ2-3,CASSPPVAGGRSDTQYF
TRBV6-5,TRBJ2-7,CASSYGWAGEQYF
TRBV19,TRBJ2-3,CASKQGIGADTQYF
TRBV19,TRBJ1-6,CASSMDSGSPLHF
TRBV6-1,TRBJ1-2,CASSEGLDYGYTF
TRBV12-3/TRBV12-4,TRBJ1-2,CASSRTRNYGYTF
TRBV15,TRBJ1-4,CATSSGGGQAYEKLFF
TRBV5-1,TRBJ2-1,CASSPAAGPEENYNEQFF
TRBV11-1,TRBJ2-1,CASSLKRSSYNEQFF
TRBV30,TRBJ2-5,CAWGGQFQETQYF
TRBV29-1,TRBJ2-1,CSVLDSGNEQFF
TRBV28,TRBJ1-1,CASRETEAFF
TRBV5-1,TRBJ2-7,CASSADTEQYF
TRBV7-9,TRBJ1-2,CASRFQGDNYGYTF
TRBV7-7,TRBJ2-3,CASSLRGQSTDTQYF
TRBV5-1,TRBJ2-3,CASSLGHSTDTQYF
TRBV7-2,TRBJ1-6,CASSRLARGGHNSPLHF
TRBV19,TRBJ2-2,CASSIARGQGAGTGELFF
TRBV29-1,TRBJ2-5,CSVAKDSQETQYF
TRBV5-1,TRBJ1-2,CASSLAPGNPYGYTF
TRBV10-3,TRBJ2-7,CAIRRGQGHYEQYF
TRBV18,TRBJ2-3,CASSPGTSVSTDTQYF
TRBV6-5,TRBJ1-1,CASSYSGQLNTEAFF
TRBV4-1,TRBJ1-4,CASSRDGTVLNEKLFF
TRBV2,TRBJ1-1,CASSRSGTEAFF
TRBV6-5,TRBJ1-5,CASRRQDNQPQHF
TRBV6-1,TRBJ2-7,CASSEARTGGYEQYF
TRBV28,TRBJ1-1,CASRKTGTGSSEAFF
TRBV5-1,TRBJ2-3,CASSPMWVLAGSTDTQYF
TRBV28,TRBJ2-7,CASSRGPGQGEQYF
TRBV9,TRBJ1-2,CASSVGEGGGYTF
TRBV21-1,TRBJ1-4,CASSKKRLRDEKLFF
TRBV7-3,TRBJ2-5,CASSQLASETQYF
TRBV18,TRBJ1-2,CASSPPDRVYYGYTF
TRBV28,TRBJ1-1,CASTSRRDRGRNEAFF
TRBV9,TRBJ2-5,CASSVGRGRETQYF
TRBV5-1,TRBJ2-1,CASNLWRGGHEQFF
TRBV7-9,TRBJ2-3,CASSLTRGLYTQYF
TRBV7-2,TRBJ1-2,CASSSGTGGYGYTF
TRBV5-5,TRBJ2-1,CASSSRSSGGLGSYNEQFF
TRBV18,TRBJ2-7,CASSQTSGGDEQYF
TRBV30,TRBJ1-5,CAWSVGGAAWEPQHF
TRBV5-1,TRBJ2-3,CASSSETGHDTQYF
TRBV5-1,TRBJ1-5,CASSPGRGQPQHF
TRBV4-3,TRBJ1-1,CASSQGGGRGNTEAFF
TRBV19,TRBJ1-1,CASSSGQVMNTEAFF
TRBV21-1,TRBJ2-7,CASSKEPTGVSSYEQYF
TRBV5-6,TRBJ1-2,CASSLTGIYGYTF